Listed below are T cell receptor beta chains from one sample, sequenced in a study of shared clonotypes between healthy human individuals. Assay used: immunoSEQ multiplex PCR; TCRdb lists only in-frame clones, some missing. The sample has roughly 1,000,000 clones; approximately 80% are singletons. The specimen sequenced was memory CD4+ T cells from PBMCs. The receptors were sampled from a man between 18 and 29 years old in good health. Some clones in this sample may be carry-over from other donors' samples. CDR3s include the opening cysteine and the closing phenylalanine or tryptophan. D genes are given only for firm matches. Expanded clones are given a class, and other clones once, few, many or no size at all.

NA NA TRBJ1-3 TRBV5-6 CASSSIAGVPSGNTIYF TGTGCCAGCAGCTCAATAGCAGGGGTTCCATCTGGAAACACCATATATTTT
many NA TRBJ1-2 TRBV30 CAWSVPLTPHTF TGTGCCTGGAGTGTACCCTTGACCCCCCACACCTTC
NA NA TRBJ2-7 TRBV30 CAWSATGFEQYF TGTGCCTGGAGTGCAACAGGGTTCGAGCAGTACTTC
once TRBD1 TRBJ1-2 TRBV5-4 CASSPGQGLSGYTF TGTGCCAGCAGTCCGGGACAGGGGCTGAGTGGCTACACCTTC
NA TRBD2 TRBJ2-3 TRBV10-3 CATRLPAGGTDTQYF TGTGCCACCCGACTTCCAGCGGGAGGAACAGATACGCAGTATTTT
NA NA TRBJ2-5 TRBV14 CASSQEETQYF TGTGCCAGCAGCCAAGAGGAGACCCAGTACTTC
NA NA TRBJ2-3 TRBV29-1 CSVDGTRDRDTDTQYF TGCAGCGTCGATGGTACCAGGGACCGGGACACAGATACGCAGTATTTT
NA NA TRBJ1-4 TRBV28 CASTARGLGEKLFF TGTGCCAGCACCGCTAGGGGGTTGGGTGAAAAACTGTTTTTT
many TRBD1 TRBJ2-7 TRBV12-5 CASGRTGGTVTYEQYF TGTGCTAGTGGCCGGACAGGGGGCACGGTTACCTACGAGCAGTACTTC
NA TRBD2 TRBJ2-7 TRBV18 CASSRTSGPTYEQYF TGTGCCAGCTCACGAACTAGCGGGCCGACCTACGAGCAGTACTTC
NA TRBD2 TRBJ2-7 TRBV2 CASSEGTRRPQQYF TGTGCCAGCAGTGAAGGGACTAGACGGCCGCAGCAGTACTTC
NA NA TRBJ2-7 TRBV9 CASSVGGPNRAYEQYF TGTGCCAGCAGCGTAGGAGGCCCCAACCGGGCCTACGAGCAGTACTTC
NA TRBD1 TRBJ1-1 TRBV4-3 CASSHGTAGDTEAFF TGCGCCAGCAGCCACGGGACAGCGGGGGACACTGAAGCTTTCTTT
NA NA TRBJ1-3 TRBV10-3 CAITGEGNTIYF TGTGCCATCACAGGGGAAGGAAACACCATATATTTT
once NA TRBJ2-1 TRBV9 CASSVDGGSSYNEQFF TGTGCCAGCAGCGTAGATGGCGGCAGCTCCTACAATGAGCAGTTCTTC
NA NA TRBJ2-7 TRBV6-5 CASSTAGTPQYF TGTGCCAGCAGTACGGCGGGGACTCCGCAGTACTTC
NA NA TRBJ2-1 TRBV15 CATSRDPEPFNEQFF TGTGCCACCAGCAGAGATCCTGAGCCCTTCAATGAGCAGTTCTTC
NA NA TRBJ2-7 TRBV7-2 CASSPPSGYEQYF TGTGCCAGCAGCCCCCCCTCCGGCTACGAGCAGTACTTC
NA NA TRBJ2-2 TRBV18 CASSPRTQGTGELFF TGTGCCAGCTCACCACGGACTCAAGGAACCGGGGAGCTGTTTTTT
NA NA TRBJ2-7 TRBV29-1 CSVALQSGLTGPYEQYF TGCAGCGTCGCCCTACAGTCCGGACTCACGGGTCCCTACGAGCAGTACTTC
NA TRBD2 TRBJ2-7 TRBV28 CASSLGTRGYEQYF TGTGCCAGCAGTTTAGGGACTAGAGGCTACGAGCAGTACTTC
NA NA TRBJ2-5 TRBV21-1 CASIPPEEVGAGPPCETQYF TGTGCCAGCATCCCCCCCGAGGAAGTGGGTGCGGGCCCTCCGTGTGAGACCCAGTACTTC
NA NA TRBJ1-2 TRBV2 CASSLGEAYGYTF TGTGCCAGCAGCCTGGGAGAGGCTTATGGCTACACCTTC
NA NA TRBJ1-1 TRBV7-9 CASSPLGGRNTEAFF TGTGCCAGCAGCCCCCTTGGGGGGCGGAACACTGAAGCTTTCTTT
NA NA TRBJ2-1 TRBV29-1 CSEAESSYNEQFF TGCAGCGAGGCGGAGAGCTCCTACAATGAGCAGTTCTTC